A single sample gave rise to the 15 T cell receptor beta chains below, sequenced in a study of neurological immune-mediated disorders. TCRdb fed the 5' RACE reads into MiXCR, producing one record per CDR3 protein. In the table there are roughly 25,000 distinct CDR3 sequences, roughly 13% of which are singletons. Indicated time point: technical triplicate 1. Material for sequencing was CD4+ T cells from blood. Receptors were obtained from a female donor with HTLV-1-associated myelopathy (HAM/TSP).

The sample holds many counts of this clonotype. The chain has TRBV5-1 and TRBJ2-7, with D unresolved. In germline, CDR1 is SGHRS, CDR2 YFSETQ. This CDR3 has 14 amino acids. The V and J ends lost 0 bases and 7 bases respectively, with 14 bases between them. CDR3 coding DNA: TGCGCCAGCAGCTTGGATCCGTCCGGGCGAGAGCAGTACTTC. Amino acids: CASSLDPSGREQYF.

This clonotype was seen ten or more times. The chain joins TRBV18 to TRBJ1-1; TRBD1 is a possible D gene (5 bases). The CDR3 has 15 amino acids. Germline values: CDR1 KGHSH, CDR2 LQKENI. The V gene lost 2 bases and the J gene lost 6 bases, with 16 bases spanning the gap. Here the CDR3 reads CASSPGGISGAEAFF. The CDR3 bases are TGTGCCAGCTCACCAGGGGGGATAAGTGGCGCTGAAGCTTTCTTT.

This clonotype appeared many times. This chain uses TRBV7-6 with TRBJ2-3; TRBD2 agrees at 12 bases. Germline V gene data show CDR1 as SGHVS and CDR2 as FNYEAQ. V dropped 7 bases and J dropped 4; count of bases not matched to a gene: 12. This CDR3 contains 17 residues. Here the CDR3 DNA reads TGTGCCAGCACGCGGCTAGCGGGAGGGTTGGTGGCAGATACGCAGTATTTT. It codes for CASTRLAGGLVADTQYF.

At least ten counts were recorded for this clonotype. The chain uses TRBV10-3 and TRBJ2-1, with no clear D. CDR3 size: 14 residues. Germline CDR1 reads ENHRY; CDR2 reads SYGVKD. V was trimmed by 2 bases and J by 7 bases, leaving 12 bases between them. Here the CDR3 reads CAISEGRPANEQFF. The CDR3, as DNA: TGTGCCATCAGTGAGGGGCGTCCCGCGAATGAGCAGTTCTTC.

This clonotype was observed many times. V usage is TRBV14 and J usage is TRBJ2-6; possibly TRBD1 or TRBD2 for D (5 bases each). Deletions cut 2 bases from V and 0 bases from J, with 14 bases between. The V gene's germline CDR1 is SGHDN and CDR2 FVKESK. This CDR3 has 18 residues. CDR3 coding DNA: TGTGCCAGCAGCCAAAAGGGGTCAGGGAGCTCTGGGGCCAACGTCCTGACTTTC. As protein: CASSQKGSGSSGANVLTF.

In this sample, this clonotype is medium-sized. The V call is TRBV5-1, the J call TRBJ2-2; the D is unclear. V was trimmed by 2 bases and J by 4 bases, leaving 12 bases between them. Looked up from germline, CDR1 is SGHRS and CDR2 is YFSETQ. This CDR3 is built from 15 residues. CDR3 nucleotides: TGCGCCAGCAGCTTAAAAGGCAGTAGCACCGGGGAGCTGTTTTTT. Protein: CASSLKGSSTGELFF.

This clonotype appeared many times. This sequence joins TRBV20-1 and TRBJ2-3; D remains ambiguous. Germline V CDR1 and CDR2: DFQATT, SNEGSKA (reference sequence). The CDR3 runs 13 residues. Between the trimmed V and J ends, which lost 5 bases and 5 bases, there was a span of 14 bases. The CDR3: CSAGKDDKDTQYF. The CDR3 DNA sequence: TGCAGTGCTGGGAAAGACGATAAAGATACGCAGTATTTT.

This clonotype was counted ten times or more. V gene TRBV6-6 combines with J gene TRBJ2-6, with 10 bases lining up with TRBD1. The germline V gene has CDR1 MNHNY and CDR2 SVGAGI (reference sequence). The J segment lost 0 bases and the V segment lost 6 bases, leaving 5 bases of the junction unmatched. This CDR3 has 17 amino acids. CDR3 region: CASRPGQGFSGANVLTF. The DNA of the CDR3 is TGTGCCAGCAGGCCGGGACAGGGGTTCTCTGGGGCCAACGTCCTGACTTTC.

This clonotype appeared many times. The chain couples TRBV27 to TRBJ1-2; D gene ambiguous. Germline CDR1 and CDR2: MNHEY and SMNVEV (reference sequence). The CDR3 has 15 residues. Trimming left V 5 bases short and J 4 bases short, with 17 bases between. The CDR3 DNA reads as TGTGCCAGCAGTCCGACGAGGACGTACTTCTATGGCTACACCTTC. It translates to CASSPTRTYFYGYTF.

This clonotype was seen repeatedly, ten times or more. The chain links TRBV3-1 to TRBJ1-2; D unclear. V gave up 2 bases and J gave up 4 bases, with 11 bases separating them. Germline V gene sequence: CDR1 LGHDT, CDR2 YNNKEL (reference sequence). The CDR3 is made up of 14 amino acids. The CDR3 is CASSQSETSYGYTF. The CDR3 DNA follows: TGTGCCAGCAGCCAAAGTGAGACTAGCTATGGCTACACCTTC. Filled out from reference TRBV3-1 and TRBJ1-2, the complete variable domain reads DTAVSQTPKYLVTQMGNDKSIKCEQNLGHDTMYWYKQDSKKFLKIMFSYNNKELIINETVPNRFSPKSPDKAHLNLHINSLELGDSAVYFCASSQSETSYGYTFGSGTRLTVV.

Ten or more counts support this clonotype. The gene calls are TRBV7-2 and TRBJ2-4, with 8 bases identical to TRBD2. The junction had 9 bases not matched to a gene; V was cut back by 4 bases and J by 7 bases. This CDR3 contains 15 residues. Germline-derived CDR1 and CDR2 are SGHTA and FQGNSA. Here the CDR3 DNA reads TGTGCCAGCAGCTCCTTAGCGGGGCGGGGGAACATTCAGTACTTC. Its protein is CASSSLAGRGNIQYF.

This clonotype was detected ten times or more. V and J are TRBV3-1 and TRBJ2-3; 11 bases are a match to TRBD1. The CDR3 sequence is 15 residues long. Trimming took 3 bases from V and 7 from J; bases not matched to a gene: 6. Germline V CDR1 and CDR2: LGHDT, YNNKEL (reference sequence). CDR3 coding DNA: TGTGCCAGCAGCCAGAGGACAGGGGGCGTATATACGCAGTATTTT. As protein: CASSQRTGGVYTQYF.

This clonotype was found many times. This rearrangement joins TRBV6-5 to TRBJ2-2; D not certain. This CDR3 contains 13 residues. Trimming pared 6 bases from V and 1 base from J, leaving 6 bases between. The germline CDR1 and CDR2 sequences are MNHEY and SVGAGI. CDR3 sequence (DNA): TGTGCCAGCAGCCTCAGGAACACCGGGGAGCTGTTTTTT. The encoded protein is CASSLRNTGELFF.

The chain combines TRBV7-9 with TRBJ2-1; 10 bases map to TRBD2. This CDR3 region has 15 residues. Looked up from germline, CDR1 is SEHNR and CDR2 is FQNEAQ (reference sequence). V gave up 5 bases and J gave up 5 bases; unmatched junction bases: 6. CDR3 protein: CASSALAGRDNEQFF. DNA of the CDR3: TGTGCCAGCAGCGCACTAGCGGGGCGGGACAATGAGCAGTTCTTC. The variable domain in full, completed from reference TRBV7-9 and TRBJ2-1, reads DTGVSQNPRHKITKRGQNVTFRCDPISEHNRLYWYRQTLGQGPEFLTYFQNEAQLEKSRLLSDRFSAERPKGSFSTLEIQRTEQGDSAMYLCASSALAGRDNEQFFGPGTRLTVL.

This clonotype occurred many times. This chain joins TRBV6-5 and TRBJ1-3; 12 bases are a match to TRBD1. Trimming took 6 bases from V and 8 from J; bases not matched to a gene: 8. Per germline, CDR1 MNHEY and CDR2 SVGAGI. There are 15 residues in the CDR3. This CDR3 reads CASSTGTGGAYTIYF. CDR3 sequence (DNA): TGTGCCAGCAGCACCGGGACAGGGGGCGCTTACACCATATATTTT.